This T cell receptor beta chain was identified in a study of cytomegalovirus exposure and HLA in healthy donors. General observations from the study: What was likely a sequencing artifact was a cluster of highly shared sequence variants. It was only CMV serostatus that was available as immune exposure information. Equally common other TCR beta chains were less clonally expanded than HLA-associated ones, a later analysis found. Later analysis identified a missense DCLRE1C variant that was linked to TCR beta V- and J-gene trimming.

In this sample, this clone turned up a few times. What it binds is unknown. Losses at the gene ends were 5 bases for V and 5 bases for J; bases not matched to a gene: 2. Per germline, CDR1 SGHVS and CDR2 FQNEAQ. The CDR3 has 13 amino acids. It was with 60 Vbeta and 13 Jbeta primers that the PCR ran. Profiled with immunoSEQ multiplex PCR; TCRdb holds only in-frame clones, not every one. This sample has approximately 240,000 clones, with more than 75% found just once. V gene TRBV7-8 combines with J gene TRBJ2-5; 10 nucleotides agree with TRBD2. The TCR was taken from a middle-aged woman in good health and CMV-seropositive. Sample: PBMCs. CDR3: CASSPGLAETQYF. The CDR3 DNA reads as TGTGCCAGCAGCCCGGGACTAGCGGAGACCCAGTACTTC.